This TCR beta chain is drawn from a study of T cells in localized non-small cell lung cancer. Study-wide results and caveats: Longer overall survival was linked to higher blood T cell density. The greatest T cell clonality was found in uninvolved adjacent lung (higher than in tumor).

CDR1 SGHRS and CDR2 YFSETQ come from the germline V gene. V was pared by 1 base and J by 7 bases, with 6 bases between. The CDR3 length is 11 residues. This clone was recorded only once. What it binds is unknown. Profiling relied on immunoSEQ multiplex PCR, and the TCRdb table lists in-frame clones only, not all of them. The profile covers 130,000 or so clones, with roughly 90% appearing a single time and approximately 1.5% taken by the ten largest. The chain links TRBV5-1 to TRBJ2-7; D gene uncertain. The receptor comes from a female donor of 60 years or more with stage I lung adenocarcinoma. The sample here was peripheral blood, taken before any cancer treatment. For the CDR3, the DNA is TGCGCCAGCAGCTTGTTGAAAGAGCAGTACTTC. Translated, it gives CASSLLKEQYF.